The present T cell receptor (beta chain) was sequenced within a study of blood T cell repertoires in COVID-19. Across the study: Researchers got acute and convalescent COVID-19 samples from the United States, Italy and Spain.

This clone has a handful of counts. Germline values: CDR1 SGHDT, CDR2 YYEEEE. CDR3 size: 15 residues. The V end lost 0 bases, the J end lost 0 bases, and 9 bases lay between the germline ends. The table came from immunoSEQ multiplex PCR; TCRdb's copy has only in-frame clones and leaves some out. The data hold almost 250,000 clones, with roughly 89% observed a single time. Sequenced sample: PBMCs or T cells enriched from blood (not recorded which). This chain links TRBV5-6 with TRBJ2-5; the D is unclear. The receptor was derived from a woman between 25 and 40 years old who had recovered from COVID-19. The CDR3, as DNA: TGTGCCAGCAGCTTGGTCGAGAAATACCAAGAGACCCAGTACTTC. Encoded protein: CASSLVEKYQETQYF.